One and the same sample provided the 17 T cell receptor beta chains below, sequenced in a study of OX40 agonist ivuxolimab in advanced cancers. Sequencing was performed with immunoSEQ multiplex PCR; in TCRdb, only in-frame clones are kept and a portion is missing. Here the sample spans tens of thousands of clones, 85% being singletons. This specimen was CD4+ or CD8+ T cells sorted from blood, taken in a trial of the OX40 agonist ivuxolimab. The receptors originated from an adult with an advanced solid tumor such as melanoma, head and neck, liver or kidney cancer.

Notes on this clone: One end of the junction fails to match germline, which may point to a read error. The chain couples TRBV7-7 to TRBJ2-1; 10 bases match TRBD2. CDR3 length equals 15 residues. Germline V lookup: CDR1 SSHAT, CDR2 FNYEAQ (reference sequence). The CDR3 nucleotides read TGTGCTAGCAGCTCAAGCGGGGGGGGCGGCAATGAGCAGTTCTTC. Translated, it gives CASSSSGGGGNEQFF.

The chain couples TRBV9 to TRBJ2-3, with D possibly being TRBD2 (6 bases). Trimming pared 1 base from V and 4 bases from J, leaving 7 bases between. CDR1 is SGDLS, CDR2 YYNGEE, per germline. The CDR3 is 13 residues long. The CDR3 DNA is TGTGCCAGCAGCGTAACGGGGGCAGATACGCAGTATTTT. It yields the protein CASSVTGADTQYF. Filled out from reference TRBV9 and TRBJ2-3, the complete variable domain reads DSGVTQTPKHLITATGQRVTLRCSPRSGDLSVYWYQQSLDQGLQFLIQYYNGEERAKGNILERFSAQQFPDLHSELNLSSLELGDSALYFCASSVTGADTQYFGPGTRLTVL.

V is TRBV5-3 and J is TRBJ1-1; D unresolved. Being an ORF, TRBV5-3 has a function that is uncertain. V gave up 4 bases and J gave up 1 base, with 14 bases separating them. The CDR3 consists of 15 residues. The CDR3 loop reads CARSPPIDGNTEAFF. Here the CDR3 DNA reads TGTGCCAGAAGCCCCCCAATTGACGGGAACACTGAAGCTTTCTTT.

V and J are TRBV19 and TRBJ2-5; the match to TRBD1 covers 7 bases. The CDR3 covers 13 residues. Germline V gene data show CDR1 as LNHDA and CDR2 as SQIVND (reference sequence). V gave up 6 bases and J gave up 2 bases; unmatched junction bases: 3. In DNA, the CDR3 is TGTGCCAGTAGCGGGGACAGTCAAGAGACCCAGTACTTC. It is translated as CASSGDSQETQYF.

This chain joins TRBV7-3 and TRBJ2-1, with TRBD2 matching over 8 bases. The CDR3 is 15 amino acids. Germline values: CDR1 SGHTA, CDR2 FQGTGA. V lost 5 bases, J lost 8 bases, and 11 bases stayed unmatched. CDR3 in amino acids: CASSPASAGAHEQFF. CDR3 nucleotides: TGTGCCAGCAGCCCGGCCTCAGCGGGAGCGCATGAGCAGTTCTTC.

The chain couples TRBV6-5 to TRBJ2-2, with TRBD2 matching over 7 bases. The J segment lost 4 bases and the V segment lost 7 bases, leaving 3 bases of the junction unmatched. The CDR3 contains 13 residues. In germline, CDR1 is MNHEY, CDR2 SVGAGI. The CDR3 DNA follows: TGTGCCAGCAAAGCTAGCGGCACCGGGGAGCTGTTTTTT. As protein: CASKASGTGELFF.

The CDR3 loop is CASSLDRYEQYF. The DNA for the CDR3 is TGCGCCAGCAGCTTGGACCGCTACGAGCAGTACTTC. J is TRBJ2-7 and V is TRBV5-1; D unresolved. Germline V lookup: CDR1 SGHRS, CDR2 YFSETQ. Trimming pared 0 bases from V and 3 bases from J, leaving 4 bases between. The CDR3 loop spans 12 amino acids.

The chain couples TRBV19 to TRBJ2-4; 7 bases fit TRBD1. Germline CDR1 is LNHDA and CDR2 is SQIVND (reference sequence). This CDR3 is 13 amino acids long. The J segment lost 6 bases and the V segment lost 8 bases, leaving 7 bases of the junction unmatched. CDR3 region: CASYEGAGNIQYF. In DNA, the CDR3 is TGTGCCAGTTACGAGGGGGCAGGAAACATTCAGTACTTC. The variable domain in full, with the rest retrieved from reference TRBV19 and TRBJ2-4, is DGGITQSPKYLFRKEGQNVTLSCEQNLNHDAMYWYRQDPGQGLRLIYYSQIVNDFQKGDIAEGYSVSREKKESFPLTVTSAQKNPTAFYLCASYEGAGNIQYFGAGTRLSVL.

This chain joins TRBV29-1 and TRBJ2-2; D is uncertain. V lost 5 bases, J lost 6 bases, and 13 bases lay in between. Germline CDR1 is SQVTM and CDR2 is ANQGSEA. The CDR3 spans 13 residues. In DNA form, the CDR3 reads TGCAGCGTTCGGACGGACCAAGCCGGGGAGCTGTTTTTT. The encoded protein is CSVRTDQAGELFF.

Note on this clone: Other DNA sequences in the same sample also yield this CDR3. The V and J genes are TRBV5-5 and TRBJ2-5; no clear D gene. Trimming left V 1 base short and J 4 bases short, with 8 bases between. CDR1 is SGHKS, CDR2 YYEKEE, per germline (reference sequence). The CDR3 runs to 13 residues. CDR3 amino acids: CASSLRPLETQYF. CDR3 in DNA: TGTGCCAGCAGCTTGCGACCCCTAGAGACCCAGTACTTC.

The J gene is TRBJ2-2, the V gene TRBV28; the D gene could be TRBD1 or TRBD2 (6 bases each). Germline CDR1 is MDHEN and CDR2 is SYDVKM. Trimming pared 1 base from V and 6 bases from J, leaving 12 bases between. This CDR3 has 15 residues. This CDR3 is CASSLLGGKAGELFF. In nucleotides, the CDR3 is TGTGCCAGCAGTTTATTGGGGGGCAAGGCCGGGGAGCTGTTTTTT.

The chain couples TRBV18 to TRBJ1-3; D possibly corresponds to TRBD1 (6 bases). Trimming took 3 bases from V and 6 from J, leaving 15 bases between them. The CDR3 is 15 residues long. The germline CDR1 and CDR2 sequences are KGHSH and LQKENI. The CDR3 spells CASSPSWGRENTIYF. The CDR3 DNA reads TGTGCCAGCTCACCGAGCTGGGGGCGAGAAAACACCATATATTTT.

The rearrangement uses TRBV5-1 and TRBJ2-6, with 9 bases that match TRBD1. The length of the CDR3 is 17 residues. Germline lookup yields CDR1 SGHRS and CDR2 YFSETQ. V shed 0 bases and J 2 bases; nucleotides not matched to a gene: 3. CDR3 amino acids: CASSLVDRGTGANVLTF. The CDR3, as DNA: TGCGCCAGCAGCTTGGTCGACAGGGGGACTGGGGCCAACGTCCTGACTTTC.

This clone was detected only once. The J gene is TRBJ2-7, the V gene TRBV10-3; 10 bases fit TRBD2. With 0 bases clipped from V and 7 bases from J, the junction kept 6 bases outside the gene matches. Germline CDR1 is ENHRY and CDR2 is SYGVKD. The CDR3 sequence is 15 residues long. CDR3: CAISESSGRASEQYF. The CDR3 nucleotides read TGTGCCATCAGTGAGTCGAGCGGGAGGGCTTCAGAGCAGTACTTC.

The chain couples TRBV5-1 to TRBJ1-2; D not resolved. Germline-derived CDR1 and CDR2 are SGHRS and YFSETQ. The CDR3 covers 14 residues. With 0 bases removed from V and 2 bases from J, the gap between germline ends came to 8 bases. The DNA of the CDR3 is TGCGCCAGCAGCTTGGACCTGGCGAACTATGGCTACACCTTC. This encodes CASSLDLANYGYTF.

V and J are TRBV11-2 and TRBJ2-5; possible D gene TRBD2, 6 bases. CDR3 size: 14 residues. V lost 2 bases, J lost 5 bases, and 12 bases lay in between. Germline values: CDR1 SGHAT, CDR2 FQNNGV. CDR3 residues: CASSLSGEQETQYF. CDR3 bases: TGTGCCAGCAGCTTATCGGGAGAACAGGAGACCCAGTACTTC. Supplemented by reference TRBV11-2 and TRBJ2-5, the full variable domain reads EAGVAQSPRYKIIEKRQSVAFWCNPISGHATLYWYQQILGQGPKLLIQFQNNGVVDDSQLPKDRFSAERLKGVDSTLKIQPAKLEDSAVYLCASSLSGEQETQYFGPGTRLLVL.

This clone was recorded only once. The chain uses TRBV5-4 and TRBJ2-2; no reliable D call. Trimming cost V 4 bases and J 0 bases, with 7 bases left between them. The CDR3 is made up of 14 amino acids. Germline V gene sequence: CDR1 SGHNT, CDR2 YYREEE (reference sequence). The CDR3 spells CASSQEPNTGELFF. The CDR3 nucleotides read TGTGCCAGCAGCCAAGAACCGAACACCGGGGAGCTGTTTTTT.